This T cell receptor beta chain emerged from a study of control samples from healthy donors and cancer patients. Germline CDR1 is SGHRS and CDR2 is YFSETQ. The CDR3 is 16 amino acids. V lost 4 bases, J lost 0 bases, and 7 bases stayed unmatched. Repertoires were generated with immunoSEQ multiplex PCR, while TCRdb's copy carries only in-frame clones and drops some. Found here are some 100,000 clones, over 85% of them singletons; the top ten hold about 3%. Sequenced material: blood. This receptor was identified in a human donor in good health. The donor label of this sample is uncertain. J is TRBJ2-5 and V is TRBV5-1; 9 bases line up with TRBD2. CDR3 region: CASSPGTSWYQETQYF. The CDR3 DNA sequence: TGCGCCAGCAGCCCGGGGACTAGCTGGTACCAAGAGACCCAGTACTTC.